These T cell receptor beta chains were read from a single sample in a study of CD8 T cells in Susac syndrome. TCRdb reprocessed the immunoSEQ multiplex PCR reads with MiXCR, giving one entry per CDR3 protein. The sample has about 210,000 distinct CDR3 sequences, about 95% seen once. The sequenced material came from CD4+ T cells from PBMCs. The receptors originated from a human donor with multiple sclerosis. CDR3s leave out the opening cysteine and the closing phenylalanine or tryptophan. Not every row has a clone size; where given, it reads once, few, many or a size class.

abundance | j_gene | v_gene | CDR3aa
- | TRBJ1-2 | TRBV27 | ASRPAGGFGYT
few | TRBJ2-7 | TRBV6-1 | ASRDGSYEQY
- | TRBJ2-3 | TRBV9 | ASSAEVGLYTQY
- | TRBJ1-1 | TRBV30 | ASRTGKAEAF
- | TRBJ2-7 | TRBV13 | ASSFRGALSYEQY
- | TRBJ2-1 | TRBV6-2/TRBV6-3 | ASSYGVVGGAGEQF
- | TRBJ2-4 | TRBV15 | ATSPQTGTSPGIGNIQY
- | TRBJ2-7 | TRBV29-1 | SVPRTGGGEQY
- | TRBJ2-7 | TRBV2 | ASSDYVAAKRYEQY
- | TRBJ1-2 | TRBV30 | AWSTAGGNYGYT
- | TRBJ1-2 | TRBV6-5 | ASGPGMDYGYT
- | TRBJ1-2 | TRBV2 | ASRASGTANYGYT
- | TRBJ2-3 | TRBV15 | ATSRVLGLAGGFRSDTQY
- | TRBJ2-6 | TRBV6-5 | ASSYSGGNSGANVLT
- | TRBJ1-1 | TRBV7-2 | ASAKVLMNTEAF
- | TRBJ2-1 | TRBV20-1 | SAKSGDFYNEQF
once | TRBJ2-3 | TRBV5-4 | ASGRTGTDTQY
- | TRBJ2-5 | TRBV12-3/TRBV12-4 | ASSGLTYQETQY
- | TRBJ2-1 | TRBV9 | ASSVSTTGPYNEQF
- | TRBJ2-3 | TRBV7-2 | ASILGQSSTDTQY
once | TRBJ2-3 | TRBV29-1 | SVAWEGPADTQY
- | TRBJ2-7 | TRBV12-3/TRBV12-4 | ASAPGTGAYEQY
- | TRBJ1-1 | TRBV29-1 | SVEAGTGYTEAF
- | TRBJ1-1 | TRBV29-1 | SGQGADFSGTEAF
- | TRBJ2-3 | TRBV4-2 | ASSRESSPLSTDTQY
- | TRBJ2-1 | TRBV14 | ASSQLRTTANNEQF
- | TRBJ2-2 | TRBV5-6 | ASSWGATSGGGELF
- | TRBJ2-1 | TRBV4-2 | ASSQARSGSSSGEQF
- | TRBJ2-7 | TRBV11-1 | ASRSGVYEQY
- | TRBJ1-1 | TRBV7-2 | ASRTSDRNEAF
- | TRBJ2-2 | TRBV3-1 | ASSPGTGELF
- | TRBJ1-1 | TRBV20-1 | SANRDSQDTEAF
once | TRBJ1-5 | TRBV27 | ATSSRASSNQPQH
- | TRBJ1-2 | TRBV9 | ASSPGQGHYGYT
once | TRBJ2-3 | TRBV7-2 | ASSSNRGDTQY
- | TRBJ2-7 | TRBV11-2 | ASRSTSGSYEQY
- | TRBJ2-1 | TRBV27 | ASSLWTRGRNEQF
- | TRBJ2-3 | TRBV29-1 | SVDGTSERDTQY
- | TRBJ2-1 | TRBV30 | AWSGDGRAYNEQF
- | TRBJ2-7 | TRBV15 | ATSSPQTSQGGHEQY
- | TRBJ2-3 | TRBV11-2 | ASSLHLGTGRDTQY
once | TRBJ2-3 | TRBV15 | ATTIGMGGPNTDTQY
- | TRBJ1-2 | TRBV5-6 | ASSFPDGGYGYT